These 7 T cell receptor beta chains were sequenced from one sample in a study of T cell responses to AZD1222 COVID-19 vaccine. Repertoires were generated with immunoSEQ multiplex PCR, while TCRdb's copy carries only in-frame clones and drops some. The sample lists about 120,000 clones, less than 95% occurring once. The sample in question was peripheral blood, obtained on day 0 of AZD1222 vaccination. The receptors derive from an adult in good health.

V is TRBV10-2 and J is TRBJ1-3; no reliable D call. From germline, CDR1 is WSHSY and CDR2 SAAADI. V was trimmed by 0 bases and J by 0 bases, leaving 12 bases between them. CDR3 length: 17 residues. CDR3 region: CASSESTKLSSGNTIYF. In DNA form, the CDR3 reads TGCGCCAGCAGTGAGTCGACGAAGTTGAGCTCTGGAAACACCATATATTTT.

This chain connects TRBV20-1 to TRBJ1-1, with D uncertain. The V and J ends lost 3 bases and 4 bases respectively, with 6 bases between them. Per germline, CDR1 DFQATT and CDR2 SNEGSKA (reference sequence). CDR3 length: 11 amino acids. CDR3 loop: CSARLSTEAFF. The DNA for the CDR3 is TGCAGTGCTAGGTTAAGCACTGAAGCTTTCTTT.

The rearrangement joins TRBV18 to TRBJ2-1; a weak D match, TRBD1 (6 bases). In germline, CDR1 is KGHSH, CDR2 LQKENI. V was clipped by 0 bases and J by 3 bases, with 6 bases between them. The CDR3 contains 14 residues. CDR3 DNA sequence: TGTGCCAGCTCACCACCGACAGGCTACAATGAGCAGTTCTTC. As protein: CASSPPTGYNEQFF.

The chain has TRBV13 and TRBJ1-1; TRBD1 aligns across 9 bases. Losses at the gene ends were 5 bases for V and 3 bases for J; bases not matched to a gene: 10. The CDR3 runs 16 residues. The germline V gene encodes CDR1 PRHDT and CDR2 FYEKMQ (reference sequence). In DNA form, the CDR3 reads TGTGCCAGCAGCGGTGACACAGGGGGCTTATACACTGAAGCTTTCTTT. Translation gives CASSGDTGGLYTEAFF. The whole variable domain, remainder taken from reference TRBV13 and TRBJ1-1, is AAGVIQSPRHLIKEKRETATLKCYPIPRHDTVYWYQQGPGQDPQFLISFYEKMQSDKGSIPDRFSAQQFSDYHSELNMSSLELGDSALYFCASSGDTGGLYTEAFFGQGTRLTVV.

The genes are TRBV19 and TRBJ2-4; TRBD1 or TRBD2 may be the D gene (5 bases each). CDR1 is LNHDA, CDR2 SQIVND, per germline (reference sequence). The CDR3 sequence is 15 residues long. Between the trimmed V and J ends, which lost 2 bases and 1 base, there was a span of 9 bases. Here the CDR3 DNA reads TGTGCCAGTAGTATACGAGGGGAGGCCAAAAACATTCAGTACTTC. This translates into CASSIRGEAKNIQYF. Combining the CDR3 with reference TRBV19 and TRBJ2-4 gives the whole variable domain DGGITQSPKYLFRKEGQNVTLSCEQNLNHDAMYWYRQDPGQGLRLIYYSQIVNDFQKGDIAEGYSVSREKKESFPLTVTSAQKNPTAFYLCASSIRGEAKNIQYFGAGTRLSVL.

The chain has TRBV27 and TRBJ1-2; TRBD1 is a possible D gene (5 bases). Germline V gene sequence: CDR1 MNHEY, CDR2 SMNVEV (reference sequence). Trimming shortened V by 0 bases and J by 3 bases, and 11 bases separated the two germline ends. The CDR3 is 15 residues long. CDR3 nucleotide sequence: TGTGCCAGCAGTTTATCGCCAGGGCGGCACTATGGCTACACCTTC. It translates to CASSLSPGRHYGYTF.

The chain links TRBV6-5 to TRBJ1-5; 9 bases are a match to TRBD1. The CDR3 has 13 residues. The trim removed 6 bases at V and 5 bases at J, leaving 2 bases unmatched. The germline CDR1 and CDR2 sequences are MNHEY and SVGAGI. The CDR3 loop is CASRGQGYQPQHF. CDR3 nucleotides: TGTGCCAGCAGAGGACAGGGGTATCAGCCCCAGCATTTT.